The rows below give T cell receptor beta chains drawn from one sample of a study of neurological immune-mediated disorders. One entry per CDR3 protein, called by TCRdb with MiXCR from the 5' RACE reads. There are approximately 70,000 distinct CDR3 sequences in the sample; about 9.4% occur only once, and roughly 10% lies in the top ten. The sequenced material came from PBMCs. The receptors shown here come from a man younger than 45 in good health. Both conserved end residues are part of each CDR3. The D gene is left open where the match is weak. Not all rows give a size; the values are once, few, many and, for expanded clones, a class.

size	J	V	D	CDR3	DNA
many	TRBJ1-1	TRBV29-1	-	CSVDRGSPNTEAFF	TGCAGCGTTGATCGGGGCTCACCCAACACTGAAGCTTTCTTT
many	TRBJ1-5	TRBV7-9	TRBD1	CASSSGQGGNQPQHF	TGTGCCAGCAGTTCGGGACAGGGCGGGAATCAGCCCCAGCATTTT
many	TRBJ2-3	TRBV20-1	-	CSARVSTGTDTQYF	TGCAGTGCTAGAGTATCCACAGGCACAGATACGCAGTATTTT
many	TRBJ1-4	TRBV18	-	CASSRYREEKLFF	TGTGCCAGCTCACGTTACAGGGAAGAAAAACTGTTTTTT
many	TRBJ2-2	TRBV18	-	CASSPMAPTNTGELFF	TGTGCCAGCTCACCAATGGCACCGACGAACACCGGGGAGCTGTTTTTT
many	TRBJ1-5	TRBV20-1	-	CSVGGVNQPQHF	TGCAGTGTAGGAGGAGTAAATCAGCCCCAGCATTTT
few	TRBJ2-2	TRBV19	-	CASSIDPLGRSVGELFF	TGTGCCAGTAGTATAGATCCGCTCGGGAGAAGTGTCGGGGAGCTGTTTTTT
-	TRBJ2-1	TRBV6-1	TRBD1	CASIDRQGVNEQFF	TGTGCCAGCATTGACCGCCAGGGGGTTAATGAGCAGTTCTTC
many	TRBJ2-7	TRBV18	-	CASSQNQDSYEQYF	TGTGCCAGCTCACAAAATCAGGATTCCTACGAGCAGTACTTC
many	TRBJ2-1	TRBV4-1	-	CASSRDRRGTYNEQFF	TGCGCCAGCAGCCGGGACCGTCGGGGGACGTACAATGAGCAGTTCTTC
many	TRBJ2-3	TRBV11-1	-	CASASEGSTDTQYF	TGTGCCAGCGCTTCTGAGGGGAGCACAGATACGCAGTATTTT
-	TRBJ2-7	TRBV6-5	-	CASSFLWGPSYEQYF	TGTGCCAGCAGTTTCCTATGGGGGCCCTCCTACGAGCAGTACTTC
many	TRBJ1-4	TRBV6-5	-	CASGATGEKLFF	TGTGCCAGCGGTGCCACAGGAGAAAAACTGTTTTTT
many	TRBJ2-7	TRBV5-1	-	CASSLGLDPRLPGYEQYF	TGCGCCAGCAGCTTGGGATTAGACCCGAGACTCCCTGGGTACGAGCAGTACTTC
-	TRBJ2-7	TRBV20-1	-	CSARVDGYEQYF	TGCAGTGCTAGAGTGGACGGCTACGAGCAGTACTTC
few	TRBJ2-3	TRBV20-1	TRBD2	CSAPDQRELDTQYF	TGCAGTGCCCCGGACCAGCGGGAATTAGATACGCAGTATTTT
many	TRBJ2-5	TRBV20-1	-	CSARPGGPGETQYF	TGCAGTGCTAGACCAGGGGGGCCTGGAGAGACCCAGTACTTC
many	TRBJ2-2	TRBV11-2	-	CASSTDRNTGELFF	TGTGCCAGCAGCACCGACAGAAACACCGGGGAGCTGTTTTTT
many	TRBJ1-1	TRBV12-3/TRBV12-4	-	CASSSDKGAFF	TGTGCCAGCAGCTCGGACAAGGGAGCTTTCTTT
-	TRBJ2-1	TRBV30	-	CAWVGPNNNEQFF	TGTGCCTGGGTGGGACCTAATAACAATGAGCAGTTCTTC
many	TRBJ2-7	TRBV20-1	-	CSAGVSSYEQYF	TGCAGTGCAGGGGTCAGTTCCTACGAGCAGTACTTC
many	TRBJ1-1	TRBV10-3	-	CAISDGLNTEAFF	TGTGCCATCAGTGATGGGTTGAACACTGAAGCTTTCTTT
-	TRBJ2-2	TRBV27	-	CASSYVRGDTGELFF	TGTGCCAGCAGTTACGTCCGGGGAGACACCGGGGAGCTGTTTTTT
many	TRBJ1-4	TRBV5-1	-	CASSPGGGNEKLFF	TGCGCCAGCAGCCCCGGGGGGGGCAATGAAAAACTGTTTTTT